These 27 T cell receptor beta chains were sequenced from one sample in a study of T-cell memory formation after mild COVID-19 (dated by TCRdb to the early 2020s). Library creation used 5' RACE. Instrument on record: Illumina NovaSeq 6000. The public reads were reprocessed in TCRdb via fastp at Q25 and MiXCR, keeping in-frame beta chains. Each entry merges the rows of one CDR3 protein and shows their most common DNA and genes. For this sample there are about 350,000 distinct CDR3 sequences; approximately 14% appear just once. The ten largest make up roughly 20% of the sample. The sample consisted of PBMCs or a T cell subset sorted from them (not recorded which). The receptors were gathered from a man aged 18 to 30 who had mild COVID-19 (a few samples of this study predate the infection). The sample titles of this study are shuffled in the database, so cell type and time point are left out; the donor was told from shared clones.

The sample holds a few counts of this clonotype. The V call is TRBV4-2, the J call TRBJ2-3; the D is unclear. CDR1 LGHNA and CDR2 YNFKEQ come from the germline V gene. The CDR3 loop spans 14 amino acids. V was cut by 0 bases and J by 4 bases, with 8 bases left in between. The CDR3 sequence is CASSQDWVADTQYF. CDR3 DNA: TGTGCCAGCAGCCAAGATTGGGTCGCAGATACGCAGTATTTT.

The rearrangement uses TRBV27 and TRBJ1-5; TRBD1 might be the D (5 bases). Deletions cut 9 bases from V and 4 bases from J, with 13 bases between. This CDR3 spans 13 amino acids. Germline CDR1 is MNHEY and CDR2 is SMNVEV (reference sequence). CDR3 sequence (DNA): TGTGCCAGAAGTCCCTCAGGGAATCAGCCCCAGCATTTT. Amino acids: CARSPSGNQPQHF.

The CDR3 is CASSLFRPPYGYTF. In DNA, the CDR3 is TGTGCCAGCAGTTTATTCCGCCCGCCCTATGGCTACACCTTC. This chain links TRBV28 with TRBJ1-2; D is unclear. CDR1 MDHEN and CDR2 SYDVKM come from the germline V gene. CDR3 length equals 14 residues. V was shortened by 1 base and J by 4 bases, with 10 bases between the two germline ends.

The sample holds many counts of this clonotype. The chain recombines TRBV5-1 with TRBJ2-7, with 8 positions matching TRBD1. V trimming: 0 bases; J trimming: 2 bases; junction bases outside the gene matches: 4. Per the germline V gene, CDR1 is SGHRS and CDR2 is YFSETQ. The CDR3 spans 15 residues. The CDR3 DNA follows: TGCGCCAGCAGCTTGGTCGGGACAGGCACCTACGAGCAGTACTTC. It translates to CASSLVGTGTYEQYF.

The sample holds a few counts of this clonotype. The chain uses TRBV6-5 and TRBJ2-2; either TRBD1 or TRBD2 may supply D (5 bases each). The CDR3 covers 16 residues. Germline V gives CDR1 MNHEY, CDR2 SVGAGI. The ends were cut back, 0 bases at V and 1 base at J, with 9 bases in the middle. This chain's CDR3 is CASSYSGGWNTGELFF. The CDR3 DNA reads TGTGCCAGCAGTTACTCTGGGGGATGGAACACCGGGGAGCTGTTTTTT.

The V call is TRBV2, the J call TRBJ2-7; 9 bases are a match to TRBD1. J was trimmed by 5 bases and V by 1 base; bases with no gene match: 6. This CDR3 has 15 amino acids. CDR1 is SNHLY and CDR2 is FYNNEI in the germline V gene. The CDR3: CASSEEGTGTDEQYV. In nucleotides, the CDR3 is TGTGCCAGCAGTGAAGAAGGGACAGGGACCGACGAGCAGTACGTC.

This rearrangement joins TRBV5-1 to TRBJ2-1; TRBD2 agrees at 11 bases. Germline CDR1 SGHRS, CDR2 YFSETQ. Trimming cost V 0 bases and J 8 bases; bases outside gene matches: 10. The CDR3 covers 17 residues. The CDR3 DNA is TGCGCCAGCAGCTTGGAGGGTCTAGCGGGGGGCCCGGATGAGCAGTTCTTC. It translates to CASSLEGLAGGPDEQFF.

This clonotype showed up many times. The gene calls are TRBV7-2 and TRBJ2-3; D is uncertain. The V gene's germline CDR1 is SGHTA and CDR2 FQGNSA. The V gene lost 5 bases and the J gene lost 0 bases, with 6 bases spanning the gap. This CDR3 comprises 13 residues. DNA for the CDR3: TGTGCCAGCAGCCCCTATAGCACAGATACGCAGTATTTT. Amino acid sequence: CASSPYSTDTQYF. Complete variable domain (other parts from reference TRBV7-2 and TRBJ2-3): GAGVSQSPSNKVTEKGKDVELRCDPISGHTALYWYRQSLGQGLEFLIYFQGNSAPDKSGLPSDRFSAERTGGSVSTLTIQRTQQEDSAVYLCASSPYSTDTQYFGPGTRLTVL.

This sequence joins TRBV5-1 and TRBJ1-4; D is ambiguous. This CDR3 spans 14 amino acids. With 4 bases removed from V and 5 bases from J, the gap between germline ends came to 12 bases. Per the germline V gene, CDR1 is SGHRS and CDR2 is YFSETQ. The DNA of the CDR3 is TGCGCCAGCAGCCTTACAGAAATAAATGAAAAACTGTTTTTT. This codes for CASSLTEINEKLFF.

As regards this clonotype: Its ends do not fully match the called genes, so a read error is possible. The J gene is TRBJ2-4, the V gene TRBV2; 8 bases line up with TRBD1. Germline CDR1 is SNHLY and CDR2 is FYNNEI. CDR3 length equals 11 residues. The CDR3 loop reads CASRLAGTGRF. DNA for the CDR3: TGTGCCAGCAGACTGGCCGGGACAGGTCGATTC.

This clonotype appeared a single time. The CDR3 sequence: CSVGGYRTGDYGYTF. The CDR3 DNA reads as TGCAGCGTCGGAGGTTACCGGACAGGGGACTATGGCTACACCTTC. The chain couples TRBV29-1 to TRBJ1-2; 9 nucleotides agree with TRBD1. Germline CDR1 reads SQVTM; CDR2 reads ANQGSEA. The CDR3 is 15 amino acids. V lost 6 bases, J lost 3 bases, and 11 bases stayed unmatched.

In its sample, this clonotype was seen a few times. V gene TRBV7-4 combines with J gene TRBJ2-7, with TRBD2 matching over 7 bases. The V gene end was trimmed by 1 base and the J gene end by 0 bases; junction bases not matched to a gene: 15. Per germline, CDR1 SGHVT and CDR2 SQSDAQ. This CDR3 region has 19 residues. CDR3 bases: TGTGCCAGCAGCTTAGAAGGAGTGACTAGCCAGTCCCGCTCCTACGAGCAGTACTTC. Translation gives CASSLEGVTSQSRSYEQYF.

The chain uses TRBV27 and TRBJ1-6; no definite D call. Germline V lookup: CDR1 MNHEY, CDR2 SMNVEV (reference sequence). Trimming pared 5 bases from V and 7 bases from J, leaving 9 bases between. The CDR3 contains 13 residues. CDR3 residues: CASSTTSNSPLHF. CDR3 DNA: TGTGCCAGCAGTACAACCTCCAATTCACCCCTCCACTTT.

The sample holds a few counts of this clonotype. The chain couples TRBV15 to TRBJ2-4; D call uncertain. Trimming shortened V by 0 bases and J by 8 bases, and 8 bases separated the two germline ends. From germline, CDR1 is LNHNV and CDR2 YYDKDF (reference sequence). This CDR3 region has 13 residues. The CDR3 reads CATSRDIRDIQYF. In DNA, the CDR3 is TGTGCCACCAGCAGAGATATAAGGGACATTCAGTACTTC.

There are a few counts of this clonotype. The chain has TRBV10-3 and TRBJ1-1; D ambiguous. The CDR3 covers 15 residues. The V gene's germline CDR1 is ENHRY and CDR2 SYGVKD. Trimming removed 5 bases from V and 0 bases from J, with 13 bases in between. Written as DNA, the CDR3 is TGTGCCATCAGTAACCAGCCAGCTTTGAACACTGAAGCTTTCTTT. Its translation is CAISNQPALNTEAFF.

This clonotype was detected many times. V and J are TRBV14 and TRBJ1-2; D perhaps matches TRBD1 (6 bases). The V gene lost 4 bases and the J gene lost 0 bases, with 6 bases spanning the gap. The CDR3 loop spans 13 amino acids. Germline CDR1 is SGHDN and CDR2 is FVKESK. CDR3: CASSRDTNYGYTF. DNA of the CDR3: TGTGCCAGCAGCCGGGACACTAACTATGGCTACACCTTC. The entire variable domain, with the rest obtained from reference TRBV14 and TRBJ1-2, is as follows: EAGVTQFPSHSVIEKGQTVTLRCDPISGHDNLYWYRRVMGKEIKFLLHFVKESKQDESGMPNNRFLAERTGGTYSTLKVQPAELEDSGVYFCASSRDTNYGYTFGSGTRLTVV.

The rearrangement links TRBV20-1 to TRBJ1-1; D uncertain. V lost 0 bases, J lost 1 base, and 12 bases lay in between. This CDR3 region has 15 residues. The germline gives CDR1 DFQATT, CDR2 SNEGSKA (reference sequence). The CDR3 nucleotides are TGCAGTGCTAGAGATCTCATATACGCGAACACTGAAGCTTTCTTT. Amino acids: CSARDLIYANTEAFF.

The rearrangement uses TRBV20-1 and TRBJ1-4; tentatively, D is TRBD1 (5 bases). Germline V gene data show CDR1 as DFQATT and CDR2 as SNEGSKA (reference sequence). Deletions cut 7 bases from V and 5 bases from J, with 11 bases between. This CDR3 has 12 residues. In DNA, the CDR3 is TGCAGTGTAGAGGGACCAAATGAAAAACTGTTTTTT. This encodes CSVEGPNEKLFF.

The chain couples TRBV29-1 to TRBJ1-2, with a weak D call TRBD1 (6 bases). This CDR3 spans 16 amino acids. The V and J ends lost 1 base and 2 bases respectively, with 17 bases between them. CDR1 is SQVTM, CDR2 ANQGSEA, per germline. The CDR3 loop reads CSVEVRAGALNYGYTF. The CDR3 DNA reads TGCAGCGTTGAAGTCCGGGCAGGGGCGCTGAACTATGGCTACACCTTC.

This clonotype appeared a few times. The V gene is TRBV5-1, the J gene TRBJ2-1; D not resolved. Germline values: CDR1 SGHRS, CDR2 YFSETQ. This CDR3 has 13 amino acids. Between the trimmed V and J ends, which lost 2 bases and 6 bases, there was a span of 9 bases. CDR3 region: CASSLPRGNEQFF. CDR3 bases: TGCGCCAGCAGCTTACCTCGAGGCAATGAGCAGTTCTTC.

The chain uses TRBV27 and TRBJ1-4; no clear D. Germline CDR1 reads MNHEY; CDR2 reads SMNVEV (reference sequence). This CDR3 is 13 amino acids long. V was shortened by 4 bases and J by 0 bases, with 3 bases between the two germline ends. CDR3: CASSSPTNEKLFF. Written as DNA, the CDR3 is TGTGCCAGCAGTTCACCAACTAATGAAAAACTGTTTTTT. The whole variable domain, remainder taken from reference TRBV27 and TRBJ1-4, is EAQVTQNPRYLITVTGKKLTVTCSQNMNHEYMSWYRQDPGLGLRQIYYSMNVEVTDKGDVPEGYKVSRKEKRNFPLILESPSPNQTSLYFCASSSPTNEKLFFGSGTQLSVL.

This chain connects TRBV28 to TRBJ2-3, with D tentatively TRBD1 or TRBD2 (5 bases each). Germline V gene sequence: CDR1 MDHEN, CDR2 SYDVKM. Trimming pared 3 bases from V and 4 bases from J, leaving 17 bases between. This CDR3 region has 16 residues. CDR3 in amino acids: CASSFGSGTGADTQYF. CDR3 sequence (DNA): TGTGCCAGCAGTTTTGGCTCTGGGACGGGCGCAGATACGCAGTATTTT.

This clonotype was seen a handful of times. The chain combines TRBV12-3 or TRBV12-4 with TRBJ2-3; D is undetermined. The V end was cut by 6 bases, the J end by 8 bases, with 15 bases between. The length of the CDR3 is 13 residues. This CDR3 reads CASRTSRRPTQYF. The CDR3 region has the DNA TGTGCCAGCAGAACCAGCCGCCGACCTACGCAGTATTTT.

The sample holds many counts of this clonotype. The CDR3 loop reads CASSSDRGQETQYF. DNA of the CDR3: TGTGCCAGCAGCTCAGACAGGGGGCAAGAGACCCAGTACTTC. The chain combines TRBV7-6 with TRBJ2-5; 9 bases are a match to TRBD1. V lost 4 bases to trimming and J lost 2 bases; unmatched junction nucleotides: 2. The CDR3 is 14 residues long. Germline-derived CDR1 and CDR2 are SGHVS and FNYEAQ. The full variable domain, completed using reference TRBV7-6 and TRBJ2-5, is GAGVSQSPRYKVTKRGQDVALRCDPISGHVSLYWYRQALGQGPEFLTYFNYEAQQDKSGLPNDRFSAERPEGSISTLTIQRTEQRDSAMYRCASSSDRGQETQYFGPGTRLLVL.

This clonotype was counted between two and nine times. This chain uses TRBV5-1 with TRBJ2-1; 7 nucleotides agree with TRBD1. Germline V gene data show CDR1 as SGHRS and CDR2 as YFSETQ. The V segment lost 3 bases and the J segment 0 bases; nucleotides outside the gene matches: 9. This CDR3 has 17 residues. The CDR3 here is CASSSPKGAGSYNEQFF. CDR3 nucleotide sequence: TGCGCCAGCAGCTCCCCCAAGGGGGCCGGCTCCTACAATGAGCAGTTCTTC.

The chain couples TRBV11-3 to TRBJ1-1, with 7 positions matching TRBD1. The germline CDR1 and CDR2 sequences are SGHNT and YENEEA. J gave up 8 bases and V 1 base, and 7 bases lay outside the gene matches. This CDR3 region has 14 residues. CDR3 nucleotides: TGTGCCAGCAGCTTAGGACAGGGTTTGGGAGAAGCTTTCTTT. It codes for CASSLGQGLGEAFF.

There are a few counts of this clonotype. The chain recombines TRBV7-8 with TRBJ2-3, with 7 positions matching TRBD2. Germline V gene data show CDR1 as SGHVS and CDR2 as FQNEAQ. Germline trimming cut 2 bases from V and 5 bases from J; bases unmatched to any gene: 7. This CDR3 region has 15 residues. The CDR3 loop reads CASSLNAGRGDTQYF. The CDR3 region has the DNA TGTGCCAGCAGCTTAAATGCGGGGAGGGGAGATACGCAGTATTTT. The entire variable domain, with the rest obtained from reference TRBV7-8 and TRBJ2-3, is as follows: GAGVSQSPRYKVAKRGQDVALRCDPISGHVSLFWYQQALGQGPEFLTYFQNEAQLDKSGLPSDRFFAERPEGSVSTLKIQRTQQEDSAVYLCASSLNAGRGDTQYFGPGTRLTVL.